This T cell receptor beta chain emerged from a study of identical twins listed by TCRdb under 2016. Regarding the complete study: To test whether fetal clonotypes persist, this study deep-sequenced TCR alpha and beta repertoires from monozygotic twins, from unrelated adults of various ages, and from cord blood. Replicate twin experiments were performed at different times using different library preparation protocols to rule out contamination. Here is what the overall study found, with its caveats: Out-of-frame TCR alpha sequences shared between twins showed an excess of low generation-probability sequences compared with coincidental sharing between unrelated individuals. Fewer insertions were carried by abundant cord blood beta clonotypes, a similar but weaker trend appeared in young adult naive repertoires, and no such trend appeared in memory repertoires. Zero-insertion analyses could be partly confounded by invariant T cells such as MAIT and iNKT, although diverse VJ usage argued against such confounding for most clonotypes. Recombination models systematically underestimated out-of-frame TCR alpha sharing in monozygotic twins but agreed with sharing between unrelated individuals. Because the same donors could not be followed over many years, the conclusions depended on cross-sectional statistical analysis. Excess twin sharing in beta out-of-frame sequences was weaker because fewer shared sequences lowered the signal-to-noise ratio.

Concerning this clonotype itself: This receptor's antigen is unknown. No base quality values were provided; no much bigger clone lies one nucleotide off.

Looking up the germline V gene yields CDR1 SGHTA and CDR2 FQGNSA. From the cysteine through the phenylalanine, the CDR3 covers 14 amino acids. Only the CDR3 region is kept as DNA, spanning 42 bases read in frame from base 1. The V end gives up 5 bases and the J end 5 bases, leaving 7 bases in the junction not matched to a gene. The library was prepared using 5' RACE. Data came from an Illumina HiSeq 2000. Template switching introduced a universal primer binding site; the final cDNA contained a unique molecular identifier, enabling accurate counting of TCR cDNA molecules. Specific primers in the conserved constant-segment region were used to synthesize first-strand cDNA for TCR alpha and beta chains. To control for contamination, every cDNA library was double barcoded, receiving both a SMART-Mk sample barcode and Illumina barcodes. TruSeq adapter sequences and Illumina sample barcodes were added in two successive PCR steps. Sequencing of the TCR alpha and beta cDNA libraries was done on the Illumina HiSeq platform using custom primers. In the original analysis: MiGEC processed the raw reads to extract unique molecular identifiers, while MiXCR was used to determine the CDR3 positions. For each individual, recombination models were inferred using an EM algorithm with the repgenHMM and IGoR tools. The tcR package in R was used for shared clonotype analysis, with sharing normalized by the product of cloneset sizes. Out-of-frame nonproductive sequences were analyzed to study raw recombination free of thymic and clonal selection effects. TCRdb took the public reads, trimmed them with fastp at Q25, ran MiXCR for clone calling and kept in-frame beta chains. CDR3 protein sequences are deduplicated, and each keeps its most common genes and DNA. V and J calls and clone size were set by TCRdb, not the authors. The sample data list roughly 750,000 distinct CDR3 sequences, and about 20% of these were observed just once. Approximately 4.5% of the sample goes to the ten largest clones.

Every donor was a healthy Caucasian. Three pairs of female monozygotic twins, all aged roughly 18 to 29 years, made up the twin cohort. RNA for TCR libraries was isolated from peripheral blood mononuclear cells. A further study also used this sample, focusing on T cells expressing NK-cell markers. The second study's paper adds: Three sorted T-cell subsets (CD3+CD56+NKG2C+, CD3+CD56+NKG2C- and CD3+CD56-NKG2C+) from several donors had their TCR beta-chain repertoires profiled. Of the eight sequenced donors, seven were found to be HCMV-seropositive and one was found to be HCMV-seronegative. To restrict sorting to alphabetaTCR-expressing T cells, an anti-gammadeltaTCR antibody was added in several experiments. In five to seven donors, the dominant CD3+CD56+NKG2C+ clonotypes were found to rank among the top 10 CD8+ clonotypes and to make up roughly 1.0-7.5% of CD8+ T cells. Those dominant clonotypes were again the most abundant among CD3+CD56-NKG2C+ cells in several donors, at 28.3-60.1%. Whether the expanded NKG2C-expressing T cell clones were specific for HCMV antigens remained unclear. The study sequenced eight donors, all healthy volunteers chosen at random: three men and five women. To determine HCMV serostatus, a commercial ELISA kit was used to detect HCMV-specific IgG in serum. For several donors, unsorted PBMC were also used to sequence bulk peripheral blood T-cell repertoires. Reads were demultiplexed and grouped by UMI with MIGEC, and clonotypes were assembled and quantified with MiTCR. To exclude erroneous sequences, only TCR cDNA sequences supported by at least two reads were retained. The tcR package was used for downstream repertoire analysis, and clonotypes were matched across fractions by CDR3 nucleotide sequence plus V segment. VDJmatch was used to annotate antigen specificity against VDJdb, with one amino acid substitution in CDR3 permitted.

The sequencing sample was made of PBMCs. The TCR comes from a woman under 30 in good health. The chain is encoded by TRBV7-2 joined to TRBJ2-5; TRBD2 lines up with 8 middle nucleotides. CDR3 loop: CASSRGTRWETQYF. The DNA is TGTGCCAGCAGCCGCGGGACTAGGTGGGAGACCCAGTACTTC.